This T cell receptor beta chain is from a study of T cell responses to AZD1222 COVID-19 vaccine. Clones were read by immunoSEQ multiplex PCR, and TCRdb kept only the in-frame ones, dropping some. The sample records 130,000 or so clones, approximately 93% being singletons. The study, taken as a whole, reports: Epitopes outside B.1.351 and B.1.1.7 mutated regions reportedly drew nearly half of spike TCRs.

This clone was observed a single time. Its cognate antigen is unknown. Within the sample, other DNA sequences also encode this same CDR3. V gave up 1 base and J gave up 0 bases, with 1 base separating them. In germline, CDR1 is SGHTA, CDR2 FQGTGA. There are 14 residues in the CDR3. The receptor comes from an adult in good health. Source: peripheral blood, taken on day 0 of MenACWY control vaccination. The chain joins TRBV7-3 to TRBJ1-6; D gene ambiguous. CDR3 in DNA: TGTGCCAGCAGCTTAAGCTCCTATAATTCACCCCTCCACTTT. Its protein is CASSLSSYNSPLHF. The full variable domain, with the rest looked up from reference TRBV7-3 and TRBJ1-6, is GAGVSQTPSNKVTEKGKYVELRCDPISGHTALYWYRQSLGQGPEFLIYFQGTGAADDSGLPNDRFFAVRPEGSVSTLKIQRTERGDSAVYLCASSLSSYNSPLHFGNGTRLTVT.